The clone carrying this T cell receptor (beta chain) was observed a handful of times. This same CDR3 is encoded by further DNA sequences in the sample. This entry is derived from a study of blood T cell repertoires in COVID-19. Study summary: Samples taken during acute and convalescent COVID-19 were collected in the United States, Italy and Spain.

Per the original data handling: Estimated nucleated cell counts came from reference gene primer amplification. The method was immunoSEQ multiplex PCR; TCRdb's version includes in-frame clones alone and lacks a portion of them. D and trimming come from the DNA, and the V and J calls and clone size come from that table. The sample records more than 55,000 clones, approximately 80% being singletons. The sample was peripheral blood. The receptor was derived from an elderly man with active or convalescent COVID-19.

CDR3 coding DNA: TGCGCCAGCAGCTCGGACAATAATTCACCCCTCCACTTT. As protein: CASSSDNNSPLHF. The rearrangement links TRBV5-1 to TRBJ1-6, with D perhaps matching TRBD1 (5 bases). V was cut by 3 bases and J by 5 bases, with 6 bases left in between. Looked up from germline, CDR1 is SGHRS and CDR2 is YFSETQ. This CDR3 is 13 amino acids long.